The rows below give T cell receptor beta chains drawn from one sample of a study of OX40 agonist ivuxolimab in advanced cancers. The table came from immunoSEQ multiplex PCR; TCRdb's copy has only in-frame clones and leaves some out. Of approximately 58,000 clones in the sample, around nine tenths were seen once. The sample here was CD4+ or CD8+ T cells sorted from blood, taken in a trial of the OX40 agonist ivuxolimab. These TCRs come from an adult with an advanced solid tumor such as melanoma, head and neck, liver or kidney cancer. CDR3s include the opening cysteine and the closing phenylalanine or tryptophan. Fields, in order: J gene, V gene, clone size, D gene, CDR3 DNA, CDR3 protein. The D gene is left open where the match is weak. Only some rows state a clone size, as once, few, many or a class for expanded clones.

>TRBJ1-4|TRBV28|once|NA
TGTGCCAGCAGCCCGACAGGACCAAATGAAAAACTGTTTTTT
CASSPTGPNEKLFF
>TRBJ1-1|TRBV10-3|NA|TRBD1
TGTGCCATCACCGGACAGGGGGTACGGACTGAAGCTTTCTTT
CAITGQGVRTEAFF
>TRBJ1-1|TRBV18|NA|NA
TGTGCCAGCTCACCCCTAGAATCAGGCACTGAAGCTTTCTTT
CASSPLESGTEAFF
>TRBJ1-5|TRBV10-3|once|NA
TGTGCCATCAGTGAGGGGCCTTCTGGCAATCAGCCCCAGCATTTT
CAISEGPSGNQPQHF
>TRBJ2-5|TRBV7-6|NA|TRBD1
TGTGCCAGCAGTCGACAGGGTCAAGAGACCCAGTACTTC
CASSRQGQETQYF
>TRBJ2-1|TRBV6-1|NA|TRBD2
TGTGCCAGCAGTGGGACTAGCGGGAGAGGGAAACCCAATGAGCAGTTCTTC
CASSGTSGRGKPNEQFF
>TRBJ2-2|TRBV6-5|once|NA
TGTGCCAGCAGCCCTAAAAGGACCGGGGAGCTGTTTTTT
CASSPKRTGELFF
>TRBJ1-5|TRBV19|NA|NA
TGTGCCAGTAGTCGAATTAGAGCCCGTTATAGCAATCAGCCCCAGCATTTT
CASSRIRARYSNQPQHF
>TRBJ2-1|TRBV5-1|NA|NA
TGCGCCAGCAGCTTGGCGGGAGTCGGCAATGAGCAGTTCTTC
CASSLAGVGNEQFF
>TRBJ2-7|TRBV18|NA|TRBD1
TGTGCCAGCTCACCAATGGGTACAGGGGCGTTCGTCCACGAGCAGTACTTC
CASSPMGTGAFVHEQYF
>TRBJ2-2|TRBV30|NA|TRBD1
TGTGCCTGGAGGGGGACAGGGATCGGGGAGCTGTTTTTT
CAWRGTGIGELFF
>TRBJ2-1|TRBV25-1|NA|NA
TGTGCCAGCACCGGGAGTACCTACAATGAGCAGTTCTTC
CASTGSTYNEQFF
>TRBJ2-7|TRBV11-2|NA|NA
TGTGCCAGCAGCTTAGTTTGGGCCAGGGGAGGGCCCGAGCAGTACTTC
CASSLVWARGGPEQYF
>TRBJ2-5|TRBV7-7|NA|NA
TGTGCTAGCAGCTTTTCTGTTGGGGCTTTAAAAACGGAGACCCAGTACTTC
CASSFSVGALKTETQYF
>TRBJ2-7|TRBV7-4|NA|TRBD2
TGTGCCAGCAGCTCCTCGGGGAGGGTGGGGGACGAGCAGTACTTC
CASSSSGRVGDEQYF
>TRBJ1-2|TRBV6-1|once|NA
TGTGCCAGCATGGTTAACTATGGCTACACCTTC
CASMVNYGYTF
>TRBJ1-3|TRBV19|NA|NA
TGTGCCAGTAGCGGTATCTCTGGAAACACCATATATTTT
CASSGISGNTIYF
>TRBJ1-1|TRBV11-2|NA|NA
TGTGCCAGCAGCTTAGTACGGGGGATTCGCGCTGAAGCTTTCTTT
CASSLVRGIRAEAFF
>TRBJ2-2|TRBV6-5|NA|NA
TGTGCCAGCAGTCGCGACAGGCTCACCGGGGAGCTGTTTTTT
CASSRDRLTGELFF
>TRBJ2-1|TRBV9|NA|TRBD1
TGTGCCAGCAGCGTAACGGGACAGGGGGTATCTATTAATGAGCAGTTCTTC
CASSVTGQGVSINEQFF
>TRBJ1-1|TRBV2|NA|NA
TGTGCCAGCAGTGATGGTCCGATGAACACTGAAGCTTTCTTT
CASSDGPMNTEAFF